This TCR beta chain was observed in a study of T cell clonality in common variable immunodeficiency. Study-wide points: Compared with healthy controls, CVID subjects showed increased TCRbeta clonality, mostly in about a third. Common variable immunodeficiency TCR beta sequences reportedly had fewer deletions and N-nucleotide insertions. Repertoire-complication correlations in CVID were limited by patient heterogeneity.

Assay: immunoSEQ multiplex PCR; the TCRdb copy retains only in-frame clones and omits some. The profile covers 50,000 to 65,000 clones, none occurring a single time. This clone was found many times. Its specificity is not known. The CDR3 end is not reached by the read, which stops 3 residues before it; the germline J gene fills it in. Most patients and controls had Caucasian heritage. CDR3 length: 16 amino acids. The V segment lost 2 bases and the J segment 6 bases; nucleotides outside the gene matches: 3. In germline, CDR1 is KGHSH, CDR2 LQKENI. This clonotype originated in a person between 18 and 75 years old in good health. Sequenced sample: peripheral blood mononuclear cells. This chain connects TRBV18 to TRBJ2-3; 15 positions match TRBD2. Incomplete CDR3 DNA: TGTGCCAGCTCACCAAGGACTAGCGGGGGGGCTGATACG. This encodes CASSPRTSGGADT. The whole CDR3 is CASSPRTSGGADTQYF.